This T cell receptor (beta chain) was sequenced in a study of chemoradiotherapy in HPV16-positive cancers (dated by TCRdb to about 2022). Study-wide context: Functional T-cell assays on cells from two HPV16-positive patients defined candidate HPV-specific T-cell clones and common TCR motifs. Whether T-cell immunity against the HPV oncoproteins E6 and E7 changes during chemoradiotherapy and whether survival is affected by this immunity were examined in the study. The candidate HPV-specific TCRs and motifs were then tracked in TCR repertoires from around 93 patients with HPV-related cancers. Broader findings and caveats from the paper: Only a couple of HPV16-positive patients were used to derive the functional definition of HPV-specific T cells, and the survival association was reported for HPV16-positive patients. Expansion of candidate HPV-specific clones and E7-related TCR motifs was observed in the tumor microenvironment during treatment, whereas no such expansion was observed for non-HPV-specific T cells. In HPV16-positive patients, expansion of HPV-responsive T cells during chemoradiotherapy was associated with improved recurrence-free survival.

The CDR3 runs 15 amino acids, cysteine and phenylalanine included. The entry retains the CDR3 DNA only, 45 bases that are in frame from base 1. The germline V end is reduced by 4 bases and the J end by 4 bases; junction bases left unmatched: 5. According to the germline V gene, CDR1 reads SGDLS and CDR2 reads YYNGEE. Note on this clone: Its target antigen remains unknown. No base qualities exist here, and no much larger clone lies one base off it.

Because repertoires were sampled repeatedly during chemoradiotherapy, clonal expansion in the tumor microenvironment could be followed. Library preparation employed the immunoSEQ multiplex PCR assay. The immuneACCESS repertoire file appears here via TCRdb, limited to in-frame rearrangements. These files lack a portion of the clones; in checked studies, under half of the deficit traces to unresolved V genes, and the cause of the others is not known. Here the sample has more than 13,000 clones; almost 90% occur a single time. The ten largest clones add up to approximately 3.5% of the sample. This sequence uses TRBV9 and TRBJ1-2; 12 central bases correspond to TRBD1. The source of this sequence is a human donor with HPV-associated anogenital cancer. Sequenced here: blood, sampled from a patient who underwent chemoradiotherapy. In nucleotides, the sequence is TGTGCCAGCAGCCCCGGGACAGGGGGCCCCTATGGCTACACCTTC. It specifies CASSPGTGGPYGYTF.